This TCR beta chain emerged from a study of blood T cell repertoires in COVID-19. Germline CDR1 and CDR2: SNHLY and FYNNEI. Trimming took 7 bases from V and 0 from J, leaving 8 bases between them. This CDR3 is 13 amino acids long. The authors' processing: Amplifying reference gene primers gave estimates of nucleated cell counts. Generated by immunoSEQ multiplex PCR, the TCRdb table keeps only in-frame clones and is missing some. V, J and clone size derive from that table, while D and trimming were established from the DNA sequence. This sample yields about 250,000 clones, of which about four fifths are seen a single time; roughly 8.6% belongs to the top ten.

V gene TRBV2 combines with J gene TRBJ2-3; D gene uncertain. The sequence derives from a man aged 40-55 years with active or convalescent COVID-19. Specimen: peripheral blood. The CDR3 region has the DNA TGTGCCAGCATGCCCCGGAGCACAGATACGCAGTATTTT. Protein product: CASMPRSTDTQYF.